A selection of T cell receptor beta chains follows, all from one sample in a study of blood T cell repertoires in COVID-19. Measured with immunoSEQ multiplex PCR; TCRdb has only the in-frame clones, and not every one. The repertoire holds approximately 140,000 clones, with 81% as singletons. What was sequenced was peripheral blood. The receptor set was obtained from a human donor with acute or convalescent COVID-19. The donor label of this sample is uncertain. CDR3s include the opening cysteine and the closing phenylalanine or tryptophan. D genes are given only for firm matches. Clone sizes are given selectively: once, few, many, or a class where the clone is expanded.

d_call	v_call	j_call	clone_size	cdr3_length	cdr3_nt	cdr3_aa
.	TRBV6-4	TRBJ2-5	.	13	TGTGCCAGCAGTGACGGGCCTCAAGAGACCCAGTACTTC	CASSDGPQETQYF
TRBD2	TRBV5-1	TRBJ2-1	.	15	TGCGCCAGCAGCCCTAGCGGGGGTCTATACAATGAGCAGTTCTTC	CASSPSGGLYNEQFF
.	TRBV5-1	TRBJ1-1	.	13	TGCGCCAGCAGCTTGAGAGAGAACACTGAAGCTTTCTTT	CASSLRENTEAFF
TRBD1	TRBV24-1	TRBJ1-1	.	13	TGTGCCACCAGTGAACCAGGGGGCACTGAAGCTTTCTTT	CATSEPGGTEAFF
.	TRBV6-5	TRBJ1-5	.	14	TGTGCCAGCAGTTCGCTGACAGTCAATCAGCCCCAGCATTTT	CASSSLTVNQPQHF
TRBD1	TRBV5-4	TRBJ1-2	.	17	TGTGCCAGCAGCCCTCGAGGGGCAGGGGGGAGCAGGAGTAGCTACACCTTC	CASSPRGAGGSRSSYTF
.	TRBV6-5	TRBJ2-3	.	13	TGTGCCAGCACTCCAGGACTCCCCGATACGCAGTATTTT	CASTPGLPDTQYF
.	TRBV14	TRBJ1-2	.	13	TGTGCCAGCAGCTCCCAGGACAGCTATGGCTACACCTTC	CASSSQDSYGYTF
.	TRBV15	TRBJ2-6	.	16	TGTGCCACCAGCACCCCGGGGAGCTCTGGGGCCAACGTCCTGACTTTC	CATSTPGSSGANVLTF
.	TRBV24-1	TRBJ1-2	.	14	TGTGCCACCCAAAAACCGGGAGCTAACTATGGCTACACCTTC	CATQKPGANYGYTF
.	TRBV10-3	TRBJ1-3	.	13	TGTGCCATCAGTGCTTCCTCTGGAAACACCATATATTTT	CAISASSGNTIYF
.	TRBV7-9	TRBJ1-5	few	14	TGTGCCAGCAGCTTAGCCCCAGGAGGTCAGCCCCAGCATTTT	CASSLAPGGQPQHF
.	TRBV6-6	TRBJ2-2	.	12	TGTGCCAGCAGTTACGTCGGCGGGGAGCTGTTTTTT	CASSYVGGELFF
TRBD2	TRBV24-1	TRBJ2-3	.	15	TGTGCCACCAGTGATGCTAGCGGGGGGGCGTATACGCAGTATTTT	CATSDASGGAYTQYF
.	TRBV20-1	TRBJ1-1	.	11	TGCAGTGCTAGTTTGGCCACTGAAGCTTTCTTT	CSASLATEAFF
TRBD1	TRBV10-2	TRBJ1-1	.	13	TGCGCCAGTGAACAGGGGGTGGGAACTGAAGCTTTCTTT	CASEQGVGTEAFF
.	TRBV29-1	TRBJ1-5	few	13	TGCAGCGTCGGAGCGGGGGTCGGTCAGCCCCAGCATTTT	CSVGAGVGQPQHF
.	TRBV11-1	TRBJ2-5	.	14	TGTGCCAGCAGCTTAGGTAGCGTAACAGAGACCCAGTACTTC	CASSLGSVTETQYF
.	TRBV6-5	TRBJ1-1	.	15	TGTGCCAGCAGTTACTCCTGGGCAGCGAACACTGAAGCTTTCTTT	CASSYSWAANTEAFF
.	TRBV6-6	TRBJ2-1	.	15	TGTGCCAGCAGTTACCAATCGGCAGGCCCCAATGAGCAGTTCTTC	CASSYQSAGPNEQFF
TRBD2	TRBV28	TRBJ2-3	.	16	TGTGCCAGCAGTTTTCCCCTAGCGGGGGGCGAAGATACGCAGTATTTT	CASSFPLAGGEDTQYF
.	TRBV6-1	TRBJ1-2	.	14	TGTGCCAGCAGTGAAAGACAGGCCCAAGATAGCTACACCTTC	CASSERQAQDSYTF
.	TRBV5-5	TRBJ1-6	.	14	TGTGCCAGCAGCCCCCGGGAGGCTTATTCACCCCTCCACTTT	CASSPREAYSPLHF
TRBD1	TRBV6-5	TRBJ2-1	.	15	TGTGCCAGCAGTTACAAGGACAGGACCCCGGGGGAGCAGTTCTTC	CASSYKDRTPGEQFF
.	TRBV11-2	TRBJ1-2	.	14	TGTGCCAGCAGCAGGAGGAGGGAAGGCTATGGCTACACCTTC	CASSRRREGYGYTF
.	TRBV19	TRBJ2-7	.	14	TGTGCCAGTAGTTCCGAGTACGGTACCTACGAGCAGTACTTC	CASSSEYGTYEQYF
.	TRBV27	TRBJ1-1	few	13	TGTGCCAGCAGTTCCAGGGTTTACACTGAAGCTTTCTTT	CASSSRVYTEAFF
.	TRBV27	TRBJ1-4	.	16	TGTGCCAGCAGTCCCACCTCGGGGGGCACTAATGAAAAACTGTTTTTT	CASSPTSGGTNEKLFF
TRBD1	TRBV18	TRBJ1-1	.	14	TGTGCCAGCTCACATGGTGAGGGGGCGCGTGGGACTTTCTTT	CASSHGEGARGTFF